This TCR beta chain derives from a study of vaccination effects on CD4 cells after COVID-19. Study-level results: Pronounced clonal contraction occurred in clones induced by infection and by vaccine late after vaccination.

Worth noting for this clone: What it binds is unknown.

V lost 2 bases and J lost 7; bases outside the gene matches: 8. The CDR3 is 15 residues long. In germline, CDR1 is LNHDA, CDR2 SQIVND (reference sequence). Antigen-specific CD4+ T cell clonotypes were called by their expansion after viral peptide-pool culture in ViraFEST. The authors isolated CD4+ T cells after roughly eleven days of culture. No vaccinee had earlier SARS-CoV-2 infection, and nucleocapsid antibodies were negative. Measured with immunoSEQ multiplex PCR; TCRdb has only the in-frame clones, and not every one. The repertoire holds 60,000 to 65,000 clones, with about 79% as singletons. This clonotype was obtained from a human donor who received a COVID-19 vaccine. The sample consisted of CD4+ T cells from PBMCs cultured with HCoV-OC43 spike peptides, taken before COVID-19 vaccination. Subset indicated: HCoV-OC43 spike overlapping peptide pool stimulation. This chain uses TRBV19 with TRBJ1-3; TRBD1 aligns across 7 bases. The CDR3 spells CASSIRDSARNTIYF. In DNA form, the CDR3 reads TGTGCCAGTAGTATAAGGGACAGCGCTCGGAACACCATATATTTT.